The entry below describes one T cell receptor (beta chain). These data originate in a study of blood T cell repertoires in COVID-19. Study context: Acute and convalescent COVID-19 samples came from the United States, Italy and Spain. Nucleic acid was either cDNA or gDNA, and it came from T cells, B-cell-depleted T cells, or PBMCs.

How the authors handled the data: Estimation of nucleated cell counts was performed using reference gene primer amplification. TCRdb keeps only in-frame clones here, not all; method: immunoSEQ multiplex PCR. V, J and clone size are those of that table, while D and trimming were read from the DNA. The table includes about 200,000 clones, over 70% detected once. Germline V gene lookup returns CDR1 SGHNT and CDR2 YYREEE (reference sequence). The CDR3 has 16 amino acids. Trimming at V came to 5 bases and at J to 1 base, leaving 6 bases not matched to a gene. Sequenced sample: peripheral blood. The receptor was isolated from a woman in her 50s with acute or convalescent COVID-19. The chain couples TRBV5-4 to TRBJ2-1, with 10 bases matching TRBD2. Here the CDR3 reads CASSFGLAVSYNEQFF. CDR3 coding DNA: TGTGCCAGCAGTTTCGGACTAGCGGTTTCCTACAATGAGCAGTTCTTC.